The rows below give T cell receptor beta chains drawn from one sample of a study of T cell repertoires in cytomegalovirus infection. Antigens of these TCRs are unknown. One entry per CDR3 protein results from TCRdb running MiXCR on the reads. Of about 920,000 distinct CDR3 sequences in the sample, about a third were seen once. This material consisted of cultured CD8+ T cells from PBMCs, taken from culture after CMV antigen stimulation. These receptors were collected from a human donor in good health (CMV status not recorded). Some clones in this sample may be carry-over from other donors' samples. Each CDR3 is given with its conserved first and last residue. Fields, in order: D gene, clone size, J gene, V gene, CDR3 DNA, CDR3 protein. The D gene is left open where the match is weak. Only part of the rows carry a size: once, few, many, or a class if the clone is expanded.

>TRBD1|many|TRBJ2-1|TRBV24-1
TGTGCCACCAGCTACTTCTACAGGGGGCGTGAGCAGTTCTTC
CATSYFYRGREQFF
>.|.|TRBJ1-2|TRBV7-9
TGTGCCAGCAGCCCCGACCCAGCTTGGGCTCTCTATGGCTACACCTTC
CASSPDPAWALYGYTF
>.|once|TRBJ1-2|TRBV9
TGTGCCAGCAGTGGAAAGGGGGGCTACACCTTC
CASSGKGGYTF
>.|.|TRBJ1-2|TRBV7-3
TGTGCCAGCAGCTCCCAGGATGGAGAGAGGGGCTACACCTTC
CASSSQDGERGYTF
>TRBD1|.|TRBJ1-1|TRBV5-1
TGCGCCAGCAGCCCGGGGCTAGGGGGCCCCCGTGTCACTGAAGCTTTCTTT
CASSPGLGGPRVTEAFF
>.|.|TRBJ2-7|TRBV2
TGTGCCAGCCCGGGCAGCCCGGTCGAGCAGTACTTC
CASPGSPVEQYF
>TRBD1|.|TRBJ1-2|TRBV29-1
TGCAGCGTTTTTGGACAGGGTAACTATGGCTACACCTTC
CSVFGQGNYGYTF
>TRBD2|.|TRBJ2-5|TRBV20-1
TGCAGTGCTAGAGAGCTTCCTGAGCGGGGGGGCCTTCAGGAGACCCAGTACTTC
CSARELPERGGLQETQYF
>.|few|TRBJ2-1|TRBV12-3/TRBV12-4
TGTGCCAGCAGTTTAGTTGGGCTCACGAGGGAGCAGTTCTTC
CASSLVGLTREQFF
>TRBD2|.|TRBJ2-1|TRBV12-3/TRBV12-4
TGTGCCAGCAGTTTTAACGGGGGGGCGTTTGAGCAGTTCTTC
CASSFNGGAFEQFF
>.|many|TRBJ2-2|TRBV7-9
TGTGCCAGCAGCGGCCCCCAACGCCTTTTAACCGGGGAGCTGTTTTTT
CASSGPQRLLTGELFF
>TRBD2|.|TRBJ2-2|TRBV2
TGTGCCAGCAGGGGAGACCTAGCGGGGACGAACACCGGGGAGCTGTTTTTT
CASRGDLAGTNTGELFF
>.|many|TRBJ1-6|TRBV7-2
TGTGCCAGCAGTTTAGCGGCATGGGGTTCACCCCTCCACTTT
CASSLAAWGSPLHF
>TRBD1|few|TRBJ1-2|TRBV19
TGTGCCAGTTACCCGGGACAGGGAAACTATGGCTACACCTTC
CASYPGQGNYGYTF
>.|few|TRBJ2-2|TRBV2
TGTGCCAGCAGTGGTGAGGGTTATTACACCGGGGAGCTGTTTTTT
CASSGEGYYTGELFF
>TRBD1|.|TRBJ2-5|TRBV5-8
TGTGCCAGCAGCGTTGACAGGGGTTGGCAAGAGACCCAGTACTTC
CASSVDRGWQETQYF
>.|.|TRBJ1-6|TRBV4-3
TGCGCCAGCAGCCAGCTGTTGTTCCTAGAAGATTCACCCCTCCACTTT
CASSQLLFLEDSPLHF
>TRBD1|.|TRBJ1-1|TRBV9
TGTGCCAGCAGCTTGACCCGGGACAGCCTTGTGGGTGAAGCTTTCTTT
CASSLTRDSLVGEAFF
>TRBD1|few|TRBJ2-4|TRBV28
TGTGCCAGCAGTTCCCGACAGGGACCCAAAAACATTCAGTACTTC
CASSSRQGPKNIQYF
>TRBD1|few|TRBJ2-7|TRBV6-5
TGTGCCAGCAGTTACGGGGACAGCTCCTACGAGCAGTACTTC
CASSYGDSSYEQYF